These 15 T cell receptor beta chains were all obtained from the same sample, sequenced in a study of shared clonotypes between healthy human individuals. Terminally differentiated effector memory CD45RA+ cells were excluded by CCR7 positive selection of CD45RO-negative cells. Assay: immunoSEQ multiplex PCR; the TCRdb copy retains only in-frame clones and omits some. The repertoire holds some 2.1 million clones, about 95% seen once, with about 1.1% in the top ten. Material for sequencing was naive CD8+ T cells sorted from blood. These TCRs come from a man between 18 and 35 years old in good health.

This clone appeared a single time. The DNA of the CDR3 is TGTGCCAGCAGTCCCGGGGGGGAAACTAACCACGAGCAGTACTTC. Translation gives CASSPGGETNHEQYF. The chain is built from TRBV6-6 and TRBJ2-7, with 8 bases fitting TRBD2. V lost 5 bases and J lost 5; bases outside the gene matches: 11. The length of the CDR3 is 15 residues. Germline loops: CDR1 MNHNY, CDR2 SVGAGI (reference sequence).

The chain couples TRBV9 to TRBJ1-5; 7 bases are shared with TRBD1. The germline gives CDR1 SGDLS, CDR2 YYNGEE. This CDR3 spans 17 amino acids. The J segment lost 2 bases and the V segment lost 3 bases, leaving 11 bases of the junction unmatched. The CDR3 here is CASSAGGPDRGNQPQHF. The CDR3 DNA reads as TGTGCCAGCAGCGCTGGAGGTCCCGACAGGGGCAATCAGCCCCAGCATTTT.

V usage is TRBV28 and J usage is TRBJ2-7, with D hard to call. The CDR3 loop spans 11 amino acids. In germline, CDR1 is MDHEN, CDR2 SYDVKM. V gave up 3 bases and J gave up 5 bases, with 5 bases separating them. The CDR3: CASSFSDEQYF. The CDR3 nucleotides read TGTGCCAGCAGTTTCTCTGACGAGCAGTACTTC.

The V and J genes are TRBV7-6 and TRBJ2-1; D remains ambiguous. The germline gives CDR1 SGHVS, CDR2 FNYEAQ. Trimming took 1 base from V and 8 from J, leaving 9 bases between them. The CDR3 covers 13 residues. The CDR3 DNA reads as TGTGCCAGCAGCTTAGACGCTTCGGATGAGCAGTTCTTC. This translates into CASSLDASDEQFF. Complete variable domain (other parts from reference TRBV7-6 and TRBJ2-1): GAGVSQSPRYKVTKRGQDVALRCDPISGHVSLYWYRQALGQGPEFLTYFNYEAQQDKSGLPNDRFSAERPEGSISTLTIQRTEQRDSAMYRCASSLDASDEQFFGPGTRLTVL.

The J gene is TRBJ1-6, the V gene TRBV5-6; D gene uncertain. The CDR3 runs to 13 residues. Germline V gives CDR1 SGHDT, CDR2 YYEEEE. Trimming took 4 bases from V and 9 from J, leaving 11 bases between them. CDR3 loop: CASSPGVASPLHF. Here the CDR3 DNA reads TGTGCCAGCAGCCCCGGGGTGGCTTCACCCCTCCACTTT.

The J gene is TRBJ2-2, the V gene TRBV11-2, with D perhaps matching TRBD2 (6 bases). The length of the CDR3 is 15 residues. From germline, CDR1 is SGHAT and CDR2 FQNNGV. Trimming removed 5 bases at V and 0 bases at J, with 10 bases between. As DNA, the CDR3 is TGTGCCAGCAGCGAGGGACTCTCGAACACCGGGGAGCTGTTTTTT. Translated: CASSEGLSNTGELFF.

This clone was seen once. Other DNA sequences in this specimen translate into the identical CDR3. V usage is TRBV30 and J usage is TRBJ1-1, with 7 bases matching TRBD1. Germline values: CDR1 GTSNPN, CDR2 SVGIG (reference sequence). V gave up 0 bases and J gave up 2 bases; unmatched junction bases: 3. The length of the CDR3 is 14 residues. The CDR3 spells CAWSVGQANTEAFF. The CDR3 DNA sequence: TGTGCCTGGAGTGTCGGACAGGCCAACACTGAAGCTTTCTTT. The full variable domain, in which reference TRBV30 and TRBJ1-1 provide the parts outside the CDR3, is SQTIHQWPATLVQPVGSPLSLECTVEGTSNPNLYWYRQAAGRGLQLLFYSVGIGQISSEVPQNLSASRPQDRQFILSSKKLLLSDSGFYLCAWSVGQANTEAFFGQGTRLTVV.

The chain uses TRBV5-4 and TRBJ2-5; D call uncertain. From germline, CDR1 is SGHNT and CDR2 YYREEE (reference sequence). CDR3 length: 14 residues. V dropped 4 bases and J dropped 0 bases, with 10 bases sitting between them. The CDR3 spells CASSLDNYQETQYF. The DNA of the CDR3 is TGTGCCAGCAGCCTAGACAACTACCAAGAGACCCAGTACTTC.

The J gene is TRBJ1-5, the V gene TRBV27; D is perhaps TRBD1 (5 bases). V was trimmed by 2 bases and J by 5 bases, leaving 13 bases between them. There are 15 residues in the CDR3. Germline loops: CDR1 MNHEY, CDR2 SMNVEV (reference sequence). The CDR3, as DNA: TGTGCCAGCAGTTTAAGCGGTGGCAGGGATCAGCCCCAGCATTTT. Translation: CASSLSGGRDQPQHF.

This CDR3 reads CASSEVGTEAFF. The CDR3 bases are TGTGCCAGCAGTGAAGTAGGAACCGAAGCTTTCTTT. The chain links TRBV2 to TRBJ1-1, with D uncertain. V was clipped by 1 base and J by 8 bases, with 8 bases between them. The CDR3 sequence is 12 residues long. The germline V gene encodes CDR1 SNHLY and CDR2 FYNNEI.

The chain couples TRBV6-6 to TRBJ2-5, with D unclear. Germline V gene lookup returns CDR1 MNHNY and CDR2 SVGAGI (reference sequence). Trimming took off 2 bases at V and 4 bases at J, with 5 bases between the two ends. The length of the CDR3 is 12 residues. The CDR3 sequence is CASSYDLETQYF. The CDR3 DNA is TGTGCCAGCAGTTACGACCTAGAGACCCAGTACTTC.

The rearrangement uses TRBV2 and TRBJ1-2; tentative D call: TRBD1 (5 bases). The V end was cut by 6 bases, the J end by 6 bases, with 14 bases between. Germline V gene sequence: CDR1 SNHLY, CDR2 FYNNEI. The CDR3 covers 13 residues. The CDR3 DNA sequence: TGTGCCAGCAGCTCCGGGACGTTGGATGGCTACACCTTC. This encodes CASSSGTLDGYTF.

This sequence joins TRBV6-5 and TRBJ2-3; D is perhaps TRBD1 or TRBD2 (6 bases each). Germline CDR1 MNHEY, CDR2 SVGAGI. The CDR3 covers 16 residues. V was trimmed by 2 bases and J by 1 base, leaving 13 bases between them. CDR3 in DNA: TGTGCCAGCAGTTACATGGGGGGCGAGGGCACAGATACGCAGTATTTT. Its translation is CASSYMGGEGTDTQYF.

The chain recombines TRBV19 with TRBJ2-3, with D tentatively TRBD1 (7 bases). The V end was cut by 6 bases, the J end by 2 bases, with 21 bases between. This CDR3 is built from 17 residues. Germline assignment: CDR1 LNHDA and CDR2 SQIVND (reference sequence). CDR3 sequence: CASSPYWNRGLTDTQYF. DNA for the CDR3: TGTGCCAGTAGCCCCTACTGGAACAGGGGACTCACAGATACGCAGTATTTT.

As regards this clone: This same CDR3 is encoded by further DNA sequences in the sample. The gene calls are TRBV29-1 and TRBJ2-7; D remains ambiguous. CDR1 and CDR2 from the germline V gene are SQVTM and ANQGSEA. Between the trimmed V and J ends, which lost 1 base and 6 bases, there was a span of 7 bases. CDR3 length: 11 residues. The CDR3 DNA reads TGCAGCGTTGAAGGAGCCGGCGAGCAGTACTTC. It translates to CSVEGAGEQYF.